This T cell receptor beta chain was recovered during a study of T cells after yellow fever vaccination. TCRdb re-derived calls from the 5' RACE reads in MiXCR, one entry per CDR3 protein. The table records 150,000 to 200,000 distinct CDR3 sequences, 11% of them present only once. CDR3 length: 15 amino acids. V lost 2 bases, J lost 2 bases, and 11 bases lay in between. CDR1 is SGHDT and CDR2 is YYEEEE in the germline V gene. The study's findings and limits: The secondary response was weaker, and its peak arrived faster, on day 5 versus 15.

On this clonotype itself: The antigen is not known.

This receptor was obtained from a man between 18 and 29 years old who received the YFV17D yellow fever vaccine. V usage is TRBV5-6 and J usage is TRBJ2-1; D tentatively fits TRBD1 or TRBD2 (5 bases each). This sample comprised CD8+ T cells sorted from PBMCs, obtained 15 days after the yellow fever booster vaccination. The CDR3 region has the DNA TGTGCCAGCAGCTTTGGGACCCTACCCTACAATGAGCAGTTCTTC. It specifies CASSFGTLPYNEQFF.